A single sample is the source of the 6 T cell receptor beta chains below, sequenced in a study of blood T cells in healthy people across ages. A sample-barcoded 5' primer and a J-beta primer mix were used in a second PCR of roughly 6 to 11 cycles. A single record per CDR3 protein comes from TCRdb applying MiXCR to the 5' RACE reads. In the table there are around 900,000 distinct CDR3 sequences, roughly 51% of which are singletons. The sample taken for sequencing was blood. These receptor sequences come from a woman between 55 and 75 years old in good health.

This clonotype was recorded a few times. The genes are TRBV12-3 or TRBV12-4 and TRBJ1-2; possible D gene TRBD1, 6 bases. Trimming removed 6 bases at V and 4 bases at J, with 21 bases between. This CDR3 is 16 amino acids long. CDR3 region: CASSSTGSQSSYGYTF. The CDR3 DNA sequence: TGTGCCAGCAGCTCAACAGGGTCCCAATCTTCCTATGGCTACACCTTC.

The sample holds a few counts of this clonotype. This chain connects TRBV5-1 to TRBJ1-2; weak D call: TRBD1 (5 bases). Trimming left V 0 bases short and J 4 bases short, with 13 bases between. The CDR3 has 15 amino acids. Germline V CDR1 and CDR2: SGHRS, YFSETQ. The chain's CDR3 is CASSLGTTSGYGYTF. The CDR3 DNA is TGCGCCAGCAGCTTGGGGACAACATCCGGCTATGGCTACACCTTC.

V and J are TRBV4-1 and TRBJ1-1, with TRBD1 as a possible D gene (6 bases). Trimming left V 2 bases short and J 8 bases short, with 21 bases between. CDR3 length: 16 residues. From germline, CDR1 is MGHRA and CDR2 YSYEKL. CDR3 amino acids: CASSQTGRGGGTEAFF. The CDR3 DNA follows: TGCGCCAGCAGCCAAACGGGGCGGGGCGGGGGCACGGAAGCTTTCTTT.

This clonotype was recorded a few times. The chain links TRBV5-1 to TRBJ2-1; a possible D gene is TRBD1 (6 bases). Germline V gene sequence: CDR1 SGHRS, CDR2 YFSETQ. The CDR3 covers 13 residues. With 6 bases removed from V and 5 bases from J, the gap between germline ends came to 12 bases. Written as DNA, the CDR3 is TGCGCCAGCACTACCACAGGGAACAATGAGCAGTTCTTC. This gives the protein CASTTTGNNEQFF.

The chain has TRBV20-1 and TRBJ2-7; D gene ambiguous. The CDR3 has 11 residues. The germline CDR1 and CDR2 sequences are DFQATT and SNEGSKA (reference sequence). Trimming took off 6 bases at V and 0 bases at J, with 6 bases between the two ends. The CDR3 coding sequence is TGCAGTGCCGAGATCTCCTACGAGCAGTACTTC. This gives the protein CSAEISYEQYF.

The CDR3 DNA reads TGTGCCAGCAGCTTAGGCTACAATAACAATGAGCAGTACTTC. Its translation: CASSLGYNNNEQYF. V and J are TRBV11-2 and TRBJ2-5, with D hard to call. V dropped 1 base and J dropped 11 bases, with 17 bases sitting between them. Germline CDR1 SGHAT, CDR2 FQNNGV. CDR3 length: 14 residues.